This T cell receptor (beta chain) emerged from a study of molecular identifiers for immune sequencing clone quantification. This clonotype has just a few counts. TCRdb re-called the PCR reads through MiXCR, storing one row per CDR3 protein. Of over 600,000 distinct CDR3 sequences in the sample, less than 20% are singletons; the top ten hold roughly 0.83%. For naive CD8 T cells, sorting used the CD8+CD4-CCR7+CD45RA+ phenotype. The CDR3 covers 16 residues. Trimming removed 6 bases from V and 0 bases from J, with 15 bases in between. Germline CDR1 is MNHEY and CDR2 is SVGEGT. The source of this sequence is a human donor in good health. Some libraries in this study had Jurkat cell RNA spiked in. The chain combines TRBV6-2 or TRBV6-3 with TRBJ2-1; TRBD1 might be the D (5 bases). The specimen was naive CD8+ T cells from blood, with Jurkat cell RNA spiked in. Subset: FACS-sorted CD8+CD4-CCR7+CD45RA+ naive T cells. CDR3 DNA sequence: TGTGCCAGCAGGGGTTCAGGGTTAGGCTCCTACAATGAGCAGTTCTTC. Residues: CASRGSGLGSYNEQFF.